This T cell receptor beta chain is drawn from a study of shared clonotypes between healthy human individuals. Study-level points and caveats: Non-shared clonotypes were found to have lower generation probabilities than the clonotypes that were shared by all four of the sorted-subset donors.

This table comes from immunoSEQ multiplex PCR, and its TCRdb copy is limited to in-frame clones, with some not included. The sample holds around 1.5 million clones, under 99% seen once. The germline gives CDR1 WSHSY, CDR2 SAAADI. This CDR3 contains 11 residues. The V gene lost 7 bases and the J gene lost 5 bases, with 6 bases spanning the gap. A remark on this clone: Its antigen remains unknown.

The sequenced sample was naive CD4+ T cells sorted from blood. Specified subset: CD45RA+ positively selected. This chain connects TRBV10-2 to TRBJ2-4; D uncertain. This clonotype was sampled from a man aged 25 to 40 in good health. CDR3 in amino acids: CASTVENIQYF. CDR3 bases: TGCGCCAGCACCGTGGAAAACATTCAGTACTTC.